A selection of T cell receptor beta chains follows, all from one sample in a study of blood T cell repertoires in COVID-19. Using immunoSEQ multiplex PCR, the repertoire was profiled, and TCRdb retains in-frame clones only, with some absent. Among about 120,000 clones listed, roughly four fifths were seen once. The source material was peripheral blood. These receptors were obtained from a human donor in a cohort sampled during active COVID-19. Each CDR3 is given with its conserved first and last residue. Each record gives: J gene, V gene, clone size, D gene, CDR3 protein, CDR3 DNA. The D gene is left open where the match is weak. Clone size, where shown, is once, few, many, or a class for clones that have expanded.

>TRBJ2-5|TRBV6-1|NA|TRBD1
CASSSGQGGETQYF
TGTGCCAGCAGTTCCGGACAGGGTGGAGAGACCCAGTACTTC
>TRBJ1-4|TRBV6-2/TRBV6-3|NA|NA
CASSFQTTANEKLFF
TGTGCCAGCAGTTTCCAGACAACTGCTAATGAAAAACTGTTTTTT
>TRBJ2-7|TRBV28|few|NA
CASGPGVPEQYF
TGTGCCAGTGGCCCAGGGGTACCAGAGCAGTACTTC
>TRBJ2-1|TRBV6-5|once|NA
CASTSSPSSYNEQFF
TGTGCCAGCACCTCAAGTCCGAGCTCCTACAATGAGCAGTTCTTC
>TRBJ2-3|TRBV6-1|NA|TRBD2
CASSEVTSGGPADTQYF
TGTGCCAGCAGTGAGGTTACTAGCGGGGGGCCCGCGGATACGCAGTATTTT
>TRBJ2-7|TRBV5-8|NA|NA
CASSSLGRGIPGEQYF
TGTGCCAGCAGCTCCCTTGGGCGGGGAATACCCGGCGAGCAGTACTTC
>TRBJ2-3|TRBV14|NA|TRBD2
CASSQGLAGGRTRTDTQYF
TGTGCCAGCAGCCAAGGACTAGCGGGGGGGAGAACTCGGACAGATACGCAGTATTTT
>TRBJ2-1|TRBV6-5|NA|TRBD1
CATAGTGVHEQFF
TGTGCCACCGCCGGGACAGGGGTCCATGAGCAGTTCTTC
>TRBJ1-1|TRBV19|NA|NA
CASSISDSPNTEAFF
TGTGCCAGTAGTATTTCGGACAGTCCGAACACTGAAGCTTTCTTT
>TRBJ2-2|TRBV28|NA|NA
CASRSAAGYTGELFF
TGTGCCAGCAGGTCCGCGGCGGGGTATACCGGGGAGCTGTTTTTT
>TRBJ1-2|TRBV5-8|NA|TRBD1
CASSPEVRTGGGYTF
TGTGCCAGCAGCCCAGAAGTTCGGACAGGTGGGGGCTACACCTTC
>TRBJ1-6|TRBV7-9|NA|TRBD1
CASSFWTGVPNSPLHF
TGTGCCAGCAGCTTTTGGACAGGGGTCCCTAATTCACCCCTCCACTTT
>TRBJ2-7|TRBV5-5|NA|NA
CASTLGGLGDDEQYF
TGTGCCAGCACCTTGGGGGGGCTCGGGGATGACGAGCAGTACTTC
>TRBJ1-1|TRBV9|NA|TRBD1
CASSADRGGRLYF
TGTGCCAGCAGCGCCGACAGGGGCGGGCGATTGTACTTT
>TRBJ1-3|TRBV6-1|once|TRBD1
CASSEEGQFGNTIYF
TGTGCCAGCAGTGAAGAGGGACAGTTTGGAAACACCATATATTTT
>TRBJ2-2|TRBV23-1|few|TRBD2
CASSQSGGTGELFF
TGCGCCAGCAGTCAATCGGGGGGGACCGGGGAGCTGTTTTTT
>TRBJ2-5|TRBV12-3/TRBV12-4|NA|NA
CASSLTGKETQYF
TGTGCCAGCAGTTTAACAGGGAAAGAGACCCAGTACTTC
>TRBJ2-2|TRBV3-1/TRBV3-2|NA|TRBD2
CASSLRLAVNTGELFF
TGTGCCAGCAGCCTGCGACTAGCGGTGAACACCGGGGAGCTGTTTTTT
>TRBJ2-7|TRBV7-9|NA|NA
CASSLIIGGPSYEQYF
TGTGCCAGCAGCTTAATTATCGGGGGGCCCTCCTACGAGCAGTACTTC
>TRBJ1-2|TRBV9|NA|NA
CASSVARGVIQKEDYTF
TGTGCCAGCAGCGTAGCTCGCGGGGTAATACAGAAAGAGGACTACACCTTC
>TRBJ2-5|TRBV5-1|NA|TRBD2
CASSLSSGGKETQYF
TGCGCCAGCAGCTTGAGTAGCGGGGGGAAGGAGACCCAGTACTTC
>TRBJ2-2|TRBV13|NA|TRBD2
CASSPGLAAYTGELFF
TGTGCCAGCAGCCCCGGACTAGCGGCGTACACCGGGGAGCTGTTTTTT
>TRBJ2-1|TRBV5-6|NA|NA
CASSLYSGAYNEQFF
TGTGCCAGCAGCTTGTATTCGGGGGCCTACAATGAGCAGTTCTTC
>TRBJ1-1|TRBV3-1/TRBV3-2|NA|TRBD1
CASSRTGDTEAFF
TGTGCCAGCAGCCGAACAGGGGACACTGAAGCTTTCTTT
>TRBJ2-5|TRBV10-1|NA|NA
CASSGPTEETQYF
TGCGCCAGCAGTGGTCCCACAGAAGAGACCCAGTACTTC